The rows below give T cell receptor beta chains drawn from one sample of a study of cytomegalovirus exposure and HLA in healthy donors. The repertoire was sequenced with immunoSEQ multiplex PCR; TCRdb's copy has only in-frame clones and lacks some. Seen here are about 150,000 clones, 60% to 80% observed once, and the top ten hold 1.7%. Source material: PBMCs. These receptors were taken from a woman aged 30 to 39 in good health and CMV-seronegative. Each CDR3 is given with its conserved first and last residue. The order of the fields is D gene, J gene, clone size, V gene, CDR3 DNA, CDR3 protein. D genes are given only for firm matches. Clone sizes are given selectively: once, few, many, or a class where the clone is expanded.

d_gene: TRBD1; j_gene: TRBJ2-4; abundance: -; v_gene: TRBV5-5; CDR3nt: TGTGCCAGCAGCTTGACGCACAGGGGAGAAAACATTCAGTACTTC; CDR3aa: CASSLTHRGENIQYF
d_gene: -; j_gene: TRBJ1-1; abundance: once; v_gene: TRBV2; CDR3nt: TGTGCCAGCAGTTTTGAGGGGAACACTGAAGCTTTCTTT; CDR3aa: CASSFEGNTEAFF
d_gene: -; j_gene: TRBJ1-3; abundance: -; v_gene: TRBV13; CDR3nt: TGTGCCAGCAGCCCGACCGGTTGGGGAGGCTCTGGAAACACCATATATTTT; CDR3aa: CASSPTGWGGSGNTIYF
d_gene: -; j_gene: TRBJ1-3; abundance: -; v_gene: TRBV5-1; CDR3nt: TGCGCCAGCAGAGAGGGCCTCTCTGGAAACACCATATATTTT; CDR3aa: CASREGLSGNTIYF
d_gene: -; j_gene: TRBJ1-2; abundance: -; v_gene: TRBV6-5; CDR3nt: TGTGCCAGCAGACCGACACAAATCCTTAACTATGGCTACACCTTC; CDR3aa: CASRPTQILNYGYTF
d_gene: TRBD1; j_gene: TRBJ2-1; abundance: -; v_gene: TRBV27; CDR3nt: TGTGCCAGCGCCCCTCCGGGGACAGTTCAGTTCTTC; CDR3aa: CASAPPGTVQFF
d_gene: TRBD2; j_gene: TRBJ2-7; abundance: few; v_gene: TRBV9; CDR3nt: TGTGCCAGCAGCGTAGGAATGGCGGGGGGGCATGAAGAGCAGTACTTC; CDR3aa: CASSVGMAGGHEEQYF
d_gene: -; j_gene: TRBJ1-5; abundance: once; v_gene: TRBV18; CDR3nt: TGTGCCAGCTCACCCGAGACATCCGATCAGCCCCAGCATTTT; CDR3aa: CASSPETSDQPQHF
d_gene: -; j_gene: TRBJ1-2; abundance: -; v_gene: TRBV25-1; CDR3nt: TGTGCCAGCAGTGAATATCAGGGGCCAGGTAACTATGGCTACACCTTC; CDR3aa: CASSEYQGPGNYGYTF
d_gene: -; j_gene: TRBJ1-2; abundance: -; v_gene: TRBV11-2; CDR3nt: TGTGCCAGCAGCGACAGCGTCTATGGCTACACCTTC; CDR3aa: CASSDSVYGYTF
d_gene: TRBD1; j_gene: TRBJ1-5; abundance: few; v_gene: TRBV6-1; CDR3nt: TGTGCCACCCTCGGGACAGGGAGCAATCAGCCCCAGCATTTT; CDR3aa: CATLGTGSNQPQHF
d_gene: -; j_gene: TRBJ2-7; abundance: few; v_gene: TRBV14; CDR3nt: TGTGCCAGCAGCCAAGACAGGGTCCTCTACGAGCAGTACTTC; CDR3aa: CASSQDRVLYEQYF
d_gene: -; j_gene: TRBJ1-6; abundance: -; v_gene: TRBV6-1; CDR3nt: TGTGCCAGCAGCAGAAGCTCCTATAATTCACCCCTCCACTTT; CDR3aa: CASSRSSYNSPLHF
d_gene: -; j_gene: TRBJ2-7; abundance: few; v_gene: TRBV9; CDR3nt: TGTGCCAGCAGCCAGACGGGGACATCCTACGAGCAGTACTTC; CDR3aa: CASSQTGTSYEQYF
d_gene: TRBD1; j_gene: TRBJ1-6; abundance: -; v_gene: TRBV18; CDR3nt: TGTGCCAGCTCACCAGTAACAGGGGTTAATTCACCCCTCCACTTT; CDR3aa: CASSPVTGVNSPLHF
d_gene: -; j_gene: TRBJ1-1; abundance: once; v_gene: TRBV2; CDR3nt: TGTGCCAGCTCCCCGAGGGGGGGAGACACTGAAGCTTTCTTT; CDR3aa: CASSPRGGDTEAFF
d_gene: -; j_gene: TRBJ1-2; abundance: -; v_gene: TRBV25-1; CDR3nt: TGTGCCAGCAGTGACGCAGTGTCCTATGGCTACACCTTC; CDR3aa: CASSDAVSYGYTF
d_gene: TRBD1; j_gene: TRBJ1-6; abundance: -; v_gene: TRBV29-1; CDR3nt: TGCAGCGCCGGGACAGTTAATTCACCCCTCCACTTT; CDR3aa: CSAGTVNSPLHF
d_gene: -; j_gene: TRBJ1-5; abundance: few; v_gene: TRBV7-6; CDR3nt: TGTGCCAGCAGCTCCAGGTTGGATCAGCCCCAGCATTTT; CDR3aa: CASSSRLDQPQHF
d_gene: TRBD1; j_gene: TRBJ1-2; abundance: few; v_gene: TRBV11-2; CDR3nt: TGTGCCAGCAGCTTAGCTGGAGGGGGCAGGGGCTACACCTTC; CDR3aa: CASSLAGGGRGYTF
d_gene: TRBD1; j_gene: TRBJ1-2; abundance: -; v_gene: TRBV2; CDR3nt: TGTGCCAGCAGTGAAGTCCCGGGACAGGGACATGGCTACACCTTC; CDR3aa: CASSEVPGQGHGYTF
d_gene: -; j_gene: TRBJ1-5; abundance: -; v_gene: TRBV2; CDR3nt: TGTGCCAGCGACGCAGGGGCTAATCAGCCCCAGCATTTT; CDR3aa: CASDAGANQPQHF
d_gene: -; j_gene: TRBJ1-2; abundance: -; v_gene: TRBV2; CDR3nt: TGTGCCAGCAGTTATACAGGGAGCTATGGCTACACCTTC; CDR3aa: CASSYTGSYGYTF
d_gene: TRBD1; j_gene: TRBJ1-2; abundance: -; v_gene: TRBV7-9; CDR3nt: TGTGCCAGCAGCTTAGGGCAGGGGGATGGCTACACCTTC; CDR3aa: CASSLGQGDGYTF